Sequencing of this TCR beta chain was carried out in a study of type 1 regulatory T cells. Study-wide context: This in vitro CD4 product, T-allo10, is enriched for Tr1 cells and alloantigen-specific.

Concerning this clonotype itself: As yet, its antigen is unknown.

Trimming removed 5 bases from V and 5 bases from J; junction bases left unmatched: 6. The CDR3 contains 14 residues. Each CDR3 protein gets one entry after TCRdb re-called the reads with MiXCR. The sample includes roughly 71,000 distinct CDR3 sequences, approximately 64% of them seen just once. The graft donor-derived T-allo10 cells reportedly recognize host alloantigens, are anergic, and suppress alloantigen-specifically. The sample was cultured T cells, either the whole culture or a sorted T cell fraction (not recorded which). Specified subset: Tr1-enriched cell product generated in vitro against host alloantigens. This sequence joins TRBV12-3 or TRBV12-4 and TRBJ1-2; TRBD1 matches 9 bases. The TCR comes from a human donor in good health. The CDR3 DNA follows: TGTGCCAGCAGTCGATCCGGGACAGGGTATGGCTACACCTTC. It codes for CASSRSGTGYGYTF.